The rows below give T cell receptor beta chains drawn from one sample of a study of shared clonotypes between healthy human individuals. Profiled with immunoSEQ multiplex PCR; TCRdb holds only in-frame clones, not every one. The sample includes 2 million or so clones, over 85% seen only once; the top ten take under 0.15%. Sequenced: naive CD4+ T cells sorted from blood. Source of these receptors: a man aged 18-30 years in good health. The CDR3 runs from the conserved cysteine through the conserved F or W. The order of the fields is clone size, V gene, J gene, D gene, CDR3 protein, CDR3 DNA. D genes are given only for firm matches. A row's size may be missing; if present it is once, few, many or a size class.

abundance: NA; v_gene: TRBV10-3; j_gene: TRBJ1-1; d_gene: NA; CDR3aa: CAISETALNTEAFF; CDR3nt: TGTGCCATCAGTGAGACAGCTTTGAACACTGAAGCTTTCTTT
abundance: NA; v_gene: TRBV28; j_gene: TRBJ1-2; d_gene: TRBD1; CDR3aa: CASSQRQGMTNYGYTF; CDR3nt: TGTGCCAGCAGTCAAAGACAGGGTATGACTAACTATGGCTACACCTTC
abundance: NA; v_gene: TRBV28; j_gene: TRBJ1-4; d_gene: TRBD1; CDR3aa: CASRGTGTATNEKLFF; CDR3nt: TGTGCCAGCAGGGGGACAGGGACTGCAACTAATGAAAAACTGTTTTTT
abundance: NA; v_gene: TRBV5-4; j_gene: TRBJ2-2; d_gene: NA; CDR3aa: CASSFQGRLRTGELFF; CDR3nt: TGTGCCAGCAGCTTTCAAGGGAGGTTAAGGACCGGGGAGCTGTTTTTT
abundance: NA; v_gene: TRBV7-8; j_gene: TRBJ1-5; d_gene: NA; CDR3aa: CASSSYTGSNQPQHF; CDR3nt: TGTGCCAGCAGCTCTTACACTGGGAGCAATCAGCCCCAGCATTTT
abundance: once; v_gene: TRBV6-5; j_gene: TRBJ1-1; d_gene: NA; CDR3aa: CASRPPGSVASVAFF; CDR3nt: TGTGCCAGCAGACCCCCTGGCTCGGTGGCTTCGGTGGCTTTCTTT
abundance: once; v_gene: TRBV9; j_gene: TRBJ1-5; d_gene: NA; CDR3aa: CASSAREDPGQPQHF; CDR3nt: TGTGCCAGCAGCGCCCGCGAGGATCCTGGTCAGCCCCAGCATTTT
abundance: NA; v_gene: TRBV5-1; j_gene: TRBJ2-3; d_gene: TRBD2; CDR3aa: CASSFGVESSGAASTDTQYF; CDR3nt: TGCGCCAGCAGCTTTGGGGTCGAGAGTAGCGGGGCCGCTAGCACAGATACGCAGTATTTT
abundance: NA; v_gene: TRBV5-1; j_gene: TRBJ2-6; d_gene: NA; CDR3aa: CASSVQGTAGANVLTF; CDR3nt: TGCGCCAGCAGCGTGCAGGGGACGGCTGGGGCCAACGTCCTGACTTTC
abundance: NA; v_gene: TRBV5-6; j_gene: TRBJ2-3; d_gene: NA; CDR3aa: CASSRPSTILADTQYF; CDR3nt: TGTGCCAGCAGCCGACCCAGTACCATCCTCGCAGATACGCAGTATTTT
abundance: NA; v_gene: TRBV5-1; j_gene: TRBJ1-4; d_gene: TRBD1; CDR3aa: CASSLGQGATNEKLFF; CDR3nt: TGCGCCAGCAGCCTGGGACAGGGGGCGACTAATGAAAAACTGTTTTTT
abundance: NA; v_gene: TRBV28; j_gene: TRBJ2-7; d_gene: NA; CDR3aa: CASSSPSVRGGYEQYF; CDR3nt: TGTGCCAGCAGCTCCCCGAGTGTCAGGGGGGGGTACGAGCAGTACTTC
abundance: NA; v_gene: TRBV4-1; j_gene: TRBJ1-4; d_gene: TRBD1; CDR3aa: CASSRLLQGAWEKLFF; CDR3nt: TGCGCCAGCAGCCGATTGTTACAGGGGGCGTGGGAAAAACTGTTTTTT
abundance: NA; v_gene: TRBV11-2; j_gene: TRBJ2-7; d_gene: NA; CDR3aa: CASSLDFSYEQYF; CDR3nt: TGTGCCAGCAGCTTAGACTTTTCCTACGAGCAGTACTTC
abundance: NA; v_gene: TRBV5-4; j_gene: TRBJ1-6; d_gene: NA; CDR3aa: CASRGGGGDSPLHF; CDR3nt: TGTGCCAGCAGGGGCGGAGGGGGGGATTCACCCCTCCACTTT
abundance: NA; v_gene: TRBV4-2; j_gene: TRBJ2-1; d_gene: TRBD2; CDR3aa: CASSQDALAGGHLFF; CDR3nt: TGTGCCAGCAGCCAAGACGCCCTAGCGGGGGGGCATCTGTTCTTC
abundance: NA; v_gene: TRBV28; j_gene: TRBJ1-5; d_gene: NA; CDR3aa: CASSSGLRSNQPQHF; CDR3nt: TGTGCCAGCAGTTCGGGACTCCGTAGCAATCAGCCCCAGCATTTT
abundance: NA; v_gene: TRBV5-1; j_gene: TRBJ2-5; d_gene: NA; CDR3aa: CASSLGGVIKETQYF; CDR3nt: TGCGCCAGCAGCTTGGGTGGGGTGATAAAAGAGACCCAGTACTTC
abundance: NA; v_gene: TRBV9; j_gene: TRBJ1-1; d_gene: NA; CDR3aa: CASSVDFRAGNTEAFF; CDR3nt: TGTGCCAGCAGCGTAGATTTCCGGGCCGGGAACACTGAAGCTTTCTTT
abundance: NA; v_gene: TRBV29-1; j_gene: TRBJ1-4; d_gene: NA; CDR3aa: CSVDPGHREKLFF; CDR3nt: TGCAGCGTTGACCCGGGACATAGAGAAAAACTGTTTTTT
abundance: NA; v_gene: TRBV9; j_gene: TRBJ2-7; d_gene: NA; CDR3aa: CASSERPDPNLYEQYF; CDR3nt: TGTGCCAGCAGCGAGAGACCGGACCCCAATCTCTACGAGCAGTACTTC
abundance: NA; v_gene: TRBV6-6; j_gene: TRBJ2-3; d_gene: TRBD2; CDR3aa: CASSYSLTSGGDTQYF; CDR3nt: TGTGCCAGCAGTTACTCGTTAACTAGCGGGGGAGATACGCAGTATTTT
abundance: NA; v_gene: TRBV7-2; j_gene: TRBJ1-1; d_gene: NA; CDR3aa: CASRYSGEAFF; CDR3nt: TGTGCCAGCAGGTACAGTGGTGAAGCTTTCTTT
abundance: NA; v_gene: TRBV19; j_gene: TRBJ2-1; d_gene: NA; CDR3aa: CASSGGEYNEQFF; CDR3nt: TGTGCCAGTAGTGGCGGGGAGTACAATGAGCAGTTCTTC
abundance: once; v_gene: TRBV6-5; j_gene: TRBJ1-2; d_gene: NA; CDR3aa: CASSYDGSGYTF; CDR3nt: TGTGCCAGCAGTTACGACGGGTCTGGCTACACCTTC
abundance: NA; v_gene: TRBV6-1; j_gene: TRBJ1-5; d_gene: NA; CDR3aa: CASRPVGDSNQPQHF; CDR3nt: TGTGCCAGCAGGCCCGTCGGGGATAGCAATCAGCCCCAGCATTTT
abundance: NA; v_gene: TRBV6-1; j_gene: TRBJ2-5; d_gene: NA; CDR3aa: CASSERGGLLKETQYF; CDR3nt: TGTGCCAGCAGTGAAAGAGGTGGATTGCTAAAAGAGACCCAGTACTTC
abundance: NA; v_gene: TRBV6-1; j_gene: TRBJ1-1; d_gene: NA; CDR3aa: CASNPAMNTEAFF; CDR3nt: TGTGCCAGCAACCCAGCTATGAACACTGAAGCTTTCTTT
abundance: NA; v_gene: TRBV6-1; j_gene: TRBJ1-2; d_gene: TRBD1; CDR3aa: CASRETGGNGYTF; CDR3nt: TGTGCCAGCAGGGAAACAGGGGGCAATGGCTACACCTTC
abundance: NA; v_gene: TRBV5-4; j_gene: TRBJ1-4; d_gene: TRBD1; CDR3aa: CASSARTGENEKLFF; CDR3nt: TGTGCCAGCAGCGCGAGGACAGGGGAAAATGAAAAACTGTTTTTT
abundance: NA; v_gene: TRBV29-1; j_gene: TRBJ2-5; d_gene: NA; CDR3aa: CSERGDQETQYF; CDR3nt: TGCAGCGAGAGGGGAGACCAAGAGACCCAGTACTTC
abundance: NA; v_gene: TRBV7-9; j_gene: TRBJ2-7; d_gene: TRBD1; CDR3aa: CASSNDWGQGREEQYF; CDR3nt: TGTGCCAGCAGTAACGATTGGGGACAGGGGAGGGAGGAGCAGTACTTC
abundance: NA; v_gene: TRBV6-6; j_gene: TRBJ1-5; d_gene: NA; CDR3aa: CASSYLGVSDQPQHF; CDR3nt: TGTGCCAGCAGTTATTTGGGAGTTTCGGATCAGCCCCAGCATTTT
abundance: NA; v_gene: TRBV21-1; j_gene: TRBJ1-1; d_gene: NA; CDR3aa: CASSIGTGLSTEAFF; CDR3nt: TGTGCCAGCAGCATCGGCACAGGGCTGAGCACTGAAGCTTTCTTT
abundance: NA; v_gene: TRBV7-8; j_gene: TRBJ1-5; d_gene: NA; CDR3aa: CASSLARGQEPQHF; CDR3nt: TGTGCCAGCAGCTTAGCAAGGGGTCAGGAGCCCCAGCATTTT
abundance: NA; v_gene: TRBV5-4; j_gene: TRBJ2-2; d_gene: NA; CDR3aa: CASSLGSSWTGELFF; CDR3nt: TGTGCCAGCAGCTTGGGCAGTTCTTGGACCGGGGAGCTGTTTTTT
abundance: NA; v_gene: TRBV11-2; j_gene: TRBJ2-3; d_gene: NA; CDR3aa: CASSQGSTDTQYF; CDR3nt: TGTGCCAGCAGCCAAGGGTCCACAGATACGCAGTATTTT
abundance: NA; v_gene: TRBV29-1; j_gene: TRBJ1-2; d_gene: NA; CDR3aa: CSVGQTVWGYTF; CDR3nt: TGCAGCGTTGGACAGACCGTCTGGGGCTACACCTTC
abundance: NA; v_gene: TRBV18; j_gene: TRBJ1-2; d_gene: NA; CDR3aa: CASSSILRNGYTF; CDR3nt: TGTGCCAGCTCCTCCATACTACGGAATGGCTACACCTTC
abundance: once; v_gene: TRBV7-2; j_gene: TRBJ1-2; d_gene: TRBD1; CDR3aa: CASSSVGQGVYGYTF; CDR3nt: TGTGCCAGCAGCTCAGTAGGACAGGGGGTGTATGGCTACACCTTC
abundance: NA; v_gene: TRBV2; j_gene: TRBJ1-1; d_gene: NA; CDR3aa: CASSELTAEAFF; CDR3nt: TGTGCCAGCAGTGAATTAACAGCTGAAGCTTTCTTT
abundance: NA; v_gene: TRBV4-3; j_gene: TRBJ2-7; d_gene: NA; CDR3aa: CASSQGQGRSYEQYF; CDR3nt: TGCGCCAGCAGCCAGGGGCAGGGTAGGTCCTACGAGCAGTACTTC
abundance: NA; v_gene: TRBV9; j_gene: TRBJ1-4; d_gene: NA; CDR3aa: CASSPGSRTTNEKLFF; CDR3nt: TGTGCCAGCAGCCCAGGGAGCAGAACAACTAATGAAAAACTGTTTTTT
abundance: NA; v_gene: TRBV13; j_gene: TRBJ2-7; d_gene: NA; CDR3aa: CASSSRNFYEQYF; CDR3nt: TGTGCCAGCAGCTCCAGGAACTTCTACGAGCAGTACTTC
abundance: NA; v_gene: TRBV9; j_gene: TRBJ2-4; d_gene: NA; CDR3aa: CASSFSSGGAKNIQYF; CDR3nt: TGTGCCAGCAGCTTCAGCTCCGGCGGCGCCAAAAACATTCAGTACTTC
abundance: NA; v_gene: TRBV28; j_gene: TRBJ2-7; d_gene: NA; CDR3aa: CASSFRFWAPSYEQYF; CDR3nt: TGTGCCAGCAGTTTCCGCTTCTGGGCCCCCTCCTACGAGCAGTACTTC
abundance: once; v_gene: TRBV19; j_gene: TRBJ1-5; d_gene: TRBD1; CDR3aa: CASMTGTGGNQPQHF; CDR3nt: TGTGCCAGTATGACCGGGACAGGGGGCAATCAGCCCCAGCATTTT
abundance: NA; v_gene: TRBV7-9; j_gene: TRBJ2-1; d_gene: NA; CDR3aa: CASSWSVGEQFF; CDR3nt: TGTGCCAGCAGCTGGAGCGTTGGCGAGCAGTTCTTC
abundance: NA; v_gene: TRBV2; j_gene: TRBJ2-1; d_gene: TRBD2; CDR3aa: CASSVAGGGTYNEQFF; CDR3nt: TGTGCCAGCAGTGTGGCGGGAGGGGGGACCTACAATGAGCAGTTCTTC
abundance: once; v_gene: TRBV2; j_gene: TRBJ2-7; d_gene: NA; CDR3aa: CASSEALGPGPAEQYF; CDR3nt: TGTGCCAGCAGTGAAGCCCTGGGACCTGGTCCCGCCGAGCAGTACTTC
abundance: NA; v_gene: TRBV30; j_gene: TRBJ1-6; d_gene: TRBD1; CDR3aa: CAWSWGGTGVSPLHF; CDR3nt: TGTGCCTGGAGTTGGGGTGGGACAGGGGTGTCACCCCTCCACTTT
abundance: NA; v_gene: TRBV30; j_gene: TRBJ2-7; d_gene: NA; CDR3aa: CAWSPREYEQYF; CDR3nt: TGTGCCTGGAGTCCTAGGGAGTACGAGCAGTACTTC
abundance: NA; v_gene: TRBV28; j_gene: TRBJ1-3; d_gene: NA; CDR3aa: CASRPDPSFSGNTIYF; CDR3nt: TGTGCCAGCAGGCCCGATCCGTCTTTCTCTGGAAACACCATATATTTT
abundance: NA; v_gene: TRBV27; j_gene: TRBJ1-5; d_gene: NA; CDR3aa: CASSLGGRSNQPQHF; CDR3nt: TGTGCCAGCAGTTTGGGAGGAAGGAGCAATCAGCCCCAGCATTTT